These 20 T cell receptor beta chains originate from one sample sequenced in a study of molecular identifiers for immune sequencing clone quantification. TCRdb called the PCR reads again in MiXCR, with one record for every CDR3 protein. The data contain roughly 320,000 distinct CDR3 sequences, roughly 24% of them seen just once; the ten biggest clones take up around 0.74%. Sequencing used naive CD8+ T cells from blood, with Jurkat cell RNA spiked in. Noted subset: FACS-sorted CD8+CD4-CCR7+CD45RA+ naive T cells. These receptors were collected from a human donor in good health. Some libraries in this study had Jurkat cell RNA spiked in.

At least ten counts were recorded for this clonotype. This chain links TRBV5-1 with TRBJ1-6, with D hard to call. Trimming took off 0 bases at V and 0 bases at J, with 10 bases between the two ends. The CDR3 extends over 17 amino acids. Germline CDR1 SGHRS, CDR2 YFSETQ. CDR3 protein: CASSLEVVSSYNSPLHF. Written as DNA, the CDR3 is TGCGCCAGCAGCTTGGAAGTAGTAAGCTCCTATAATTCACCCCTCCACTTT.

This clonotype was seen at least ten times. The gene calls are TRBV29-1 and TRBJ2-5, with D perhaps being TRBD1 or TRBD2 (5 bases each). V was shortened by 4 bases and J by 3 bases, with 9 bases between the two germline ends. This CDR3 region has 12 residues. Looked up from germline, CDR1 is SQVTM and CDR2 is ANQGSEA. In nucleotides, the CDR3 is TGCAGCGTTGCCGGGGCAGAAGAGACCCAGTACTTC. Translation: CSVAGAEETQYF.

This clonotype occurred a few times. The V call is TRBV24-1, the J call TRBJ2-3; 8 bases agree with TRBD2. The trim removed 9 bases at V and 3 bases at J, leaving 10 bases unmatched. In germline, CDR1 is KGHDR, CDR2 SFDVKD. The CDR3 runs 15 residues. CDR3 residues: CATQGSGRRTDTQYF. In DNA form, the CDR3 reads TGTGCCACCCAGGGGAGCGGGAGAAGGACAGATACGCAGTATTTT.

This clonotype was counted many times. The gene calls are TRBV4-3 and TRBJ2-7, with D perhaps TRBD2 (5 bases). V was pared by 2 bases and J by 5 bases, with 16 bases between. Germline V gene lookup returns CDR1 LGHNA and CDR2 YSLEER. This CDR3 has 15 amino acids. The CDR3: CASSQSVLEFDEQYF. In DNA form, the CDR3 reads TGCGCCAGCAGCCAATCGGTACTAGAGTTCGACGAGCAGTACTTC.

To note about this clonotype: At one of its ends the junction is not consistent with the germline gene, which may arise from a read error. The V gene is TRBV7-9, the J gene TRBJ2-3, with 11 bases aligning to TRBD2. The length of the CDR3 is 15 residues. CDR1 and CDR2 from the germline V gene are SEHNR and FQNEAQ (reference sequence). CDR3 nucleotide sequence: TGTGGCAGCAGCTTACTGACTAGCGGGGCAGATACGCAGTATTTT. The encoded protein is CGSSLLTSGADTQYF.

The chain joins TRBV27 to TRBJ2-7, with 10 nucleotides matching TRBD1. The V and J ends lost 6 bases and 0 bases, in that order; junction bases with no gene match: 14. Germline CDR1 and CDR2: MNHEY and SMNVEV (reference sequence). This CDR3 is built from 18 residues. The CDR3 region has the DNA TGTGCCAGCAGGCATGGGACAGGGGTTATAAGGAGCTCCTACGAGCAGTACTTC. Translating gives CASRHGTGVIRSSYEQYF.

This clonotype was seen a handful of times. V is TRBV20-1 and J is TRBJ2-1; D is perhaps TRBD2 (6 bases). Germline values: CDR1 DFQATT, CDR2 SNEGSKA (reference sequence). Deletions cut 1 base from V and 14 bases from J, with 18 bases between. This CDR3 region has 13 residues. CDR3 coding DNA: TGCAGTGCTAGAGGCCCTAGCGCCACGGGAGAGTTCTTC. Amino acid sequence: CSARGPSATGEFF.

Notes on this clonotype: The CDR3 does not end in the conserved phenylalanine or tryptophan, so this is likely a read error. This rearrangement joins TRBV30 to TRBJ2-7; D uncertain. The CDR3 spans 11 residues. Germline loops: CDR1 GTSNPN, CDR2 SVGIG (reference sequence). V was clipped by 0 bases and J by 3 bases, with 3 bases between them. Written as DNA, the CDR3 is TGTGCCTGGAGTGTCAGCTACGAGCAGTACTAC. It encodes CAWSVSYEQYY.

This clonotype was counted at least ten times. This rearrangement joins TRBV29-1 to TRBJ2-7; tentatively, D is TRBD1 or TRBD2 (5 bases each). Germline CDR1 reads SQVTM; CDR2 reads ANQGSEA. The CDR3 sequence is 13 residues long. V was shortened by 5 bases and J by 0 bases, with 11 bases between the two germline ends. In nucleotides, the CDR3 is TGCAGCGTTATGGGACCCGCCTCCTACGAGCAGTACTTC. This sequence encodes CSVMGPASYEQYF.

V usage is TRBV11-2 and J usage is TRBJ2-1; 7 positions agree with TRBD2. The CDR3 loop spans 19 amino acids. CDR1 and CDR2 (germline): SGHAT, FQNNGV. The trim removed 4 bases at V and 0 bases at J, leaving 15 bases unmatched. Here the CDR3 reads CASSSGAVVAGDSYNEQFF. CDR3 nucleotides: TGTGCCAGCAGCTCGGGCGCGGTGGTGGCGGGAGACTCCTACAATGAGCAGTTCTTC.

A note on this clonotype: A much larger clone differs by one base, so this may be a read error. V is TRBV14 and J is TRBJ2-3; 8 nucleotides match TRBD1. The V gene's germline CDR1 is SGHDN and CDR2 FVKESK. The CDR3 has 15 amino acids. Trimming took 5 bases from V and 5 from J; bases not matched to a gene: 9. The CDR3 DNA reads as TGTGCCAGCAGCACCCGGACAGGGTGGATAGATACGCAGTATTTT. Translated: CASSTRTGWIDTQYF.

This clonotype was found many times. The chain is built from TRBV7-9 and TRBJ1-1; D gene uncertain. Germline CDR1 SEHNR, CDR2 FQNEAQ (reference sequence). The V gene lost 2 bases and the J gene lost 5 bases, with 12 bases spanning the gap. The CDR3 is 14 residues long. The CDR3 loop is CASSLIEGGTEAFF. CDR3 coding DNA: TGTGCCAGCAGCTTAATTGAGGGAGGAACTGAAGCTTTCTTT.

In this sample, this clonotype turned up a few times. The J gene is TRBJ2-1, the V gene TRBV27; D is ambiguous. The V end was cut by 3 bases, the J end by 0 bases, with 9 bases between. This CDR3 is 15 amino acids long. The germline gives CDR1 MNHEY, CDR2 SMNVEV (reference sequence). CDR3 residues: CASSFGGYSYNEQFF. CDR3 nucleotide sequence: TGTGCCAGCAGTTTCGGCGGCTACTCCTACAATGAGCAGTTCTTC.

The chain combines TRBV15 with TRBJ2-7; 7 nucleotides match TRBD2. Germline lookup yields CDR1 LNHNV and CDR2 YYDKDF (reference sequence). The J segment lost 3 bases and the V segment lost 5 bases, leaving 7 bases of the junction unmatched. This CDR3 region has 14 residues. Here the CDR3 reads CATSLGGTFYEQYF. DNA of the CDR3: TGTGCCACCAGCTTGGGGGGGACCTTCTACGAGCAGTACTTC.

This rearrangement joins TRBV12-3 or TRBV12-4 to TRBJ2-1; D possibly matches TRBD1 or TRBD2 (6 bases each). This CDR3 is built from 17 residues. Trimming took 3 bases from V and 8 from J, leaving 23 bases between them. DNA of the CDR3: TGTGCCAGCAGTTTGGCCGCCCGGAGGGGGGAGTTCGATGAGCAGTTCTTC. Translating it yields CASSLAARRGEFDEQFF.

This clonotype has at least ten counts. The chain combines TRBV5-6 with TRBJ1-1; D is undetermined. The V gene lost 4 bases and the J gene lost 0 bases, with 16 bases spanning the gap. CDR3 length: 16 residues. Germline V lookup: CDR1 SGHDT, CDR2 YYEEEE. The CDR3 region has the DNA TGTGCCAGCAGCCGCCCCTCTTCCACAGTGAACACTGAAGCTTTCTTT. Residues: CASSRPSSTVNTEAFF.

This clonotype has ten or more counts. The chain recombines TRBV4-1 with TRBJ1-5; tentative D call: TRBD1 (5 bases). Trimming removed 4 bases from V and 5 bases from J, with 12 bases in between. The CDR3 sequence is 14 residues long. Germline loops: CDR1 MGHRA, CDR2 YSYEKL. This CDR3 reads CASSPQAGHQPQHF. For the CDR3, the DNA is TGCGCCAGCAGCCCACAAGCGGGGCATCAGCCCCAGCATTTT.

At least ten counts were recorded for this clonotype. The V and J genes are TRBV5-1 and TRBJ2-7; no clear D gene. In germline, CDR1 is SGHRS, CDR2 YFSETQ. The CDR3 consists of 14 residues. V was pared by 1 base and J by 4 bases, with 12 bases between. The CDR3 here is CASSLYPGEYEQYF. CDR3 nucleotide sequence: TGCGCCAGCAGCTTGTATCCAGGAGAATACGAGCAGTACTTC.

The table lists this clonotype with many counts. The chain carries TRBV20-1 and TRBJ1-6, with a weak D call TRBD1 (5 bases). The CDR3 consists of 15 residues. Germline assignment: CDR1 DFQATT and CDR2 SNEGSKA (reference sequence). V was pared by 7 bases and J by 0 bases, with 13 bases between. CDR3 DNA sequence: TGCAGTGTTAGGGACGGATTCTCCTATAATTCACCCCTCCACTTT. Residues: CSVRDGFSYNSPLHF.

This clonotype was counted at least ten times. The rearrangement joins TRBV12-3 or TRBV12-4 to TRBJ2-4, with D hard to call. Trimming stripped 5 bases from V and 7 bases from J, with 9 bases between. This CDR3 contains 12 residues. CDR3 amino acids: CASSPLSNIQYF. As DNA, the CDR3 is TGTGCCAGCAGTCCCTTGTCGAACATTCAGTACTTC.